The rows below give T cell receptor beta chains drawn from one sample of a study of blood T cell repertoires in COVID-19. This table comes from immunoSEQ multiplex PCR, and its TCRdb copy is limited to in-frame clones, with some not included. Of approximately 150,000 clones listed, about four fifths were seen once; the top ten hold 2% to 2.5%. Sequenced material: peripheral blood. The receptor source for this set is an elderly woman with acute or convalescent COVID-19. Each CDR3 is given with its conserved first and last residue. D genes are given only for firm matches. Only part of the rows carry a size: once, few, many, or a class if the clone is expanded.

. . TRBJ2-7 TRBV18 TGTGCCAGCTCACCCGAGCGGGTTACCTACGAGCAGTACTTC CASSPERVTYEQYF
. . TRBJ2-2 TRBV6-5 TGTGCCAGCAGTTACTGGGGACAAGGATATACCGGGGAGCTGTTTTTT CASSYWGQGYTGELFF
. . TRBJ2-5 TRBV11-2 TGTGCCAGCAGCTTAAACAGGGTGGTAGAGACCCAGTACTTC CASSLNRVVETQYF
. . TRBJ1-5 TRBV27 TGTGCCAGCGAGCCCGCCAGGCCGAGCAATCAGCCCCAGCATTTT CASEPARPSNQPQHF
. . TRBJ2-3 TRBV5-1 TGCGCCAGCAGCCTAAGCACAGATACGCAGTATTTT CASSLSTDTQYF
. . TRBJ2-2 TRBV29-1 TGCAGCGTTGTCTATCCCCCCGGGGGTACCGGGGAGCTGTTTTTT CSVVYPPGGTGELFF
TRBD1 few TRBJ1-1 TRBV19 TGTGCCAGTAGCGCGACAGGGGGAACTGAAGCTTTCTTT CASSATGGTEAFF
. . TRBJ1-3 TRBV28 TGTGCCAGCTATGAGCATACGGGAAACACCATATATTTT CASYEHTGNTIYF
. once TRBJ1-2 TRBV11-2 TGTGCCAGCAGCTTACAGGGGAGACAAAACTATGGCTACACCTTC CASSLQGRQNYGYTF
. . TRBJ1-4 TRBV19 TGTGCCAGTAGTATAATCGTCGGGAGGTCTAATGAAAAACTGTTTTTT CASSIIVGRSNEKLFF
. . TRBJ1-5 TRBV10-3 TGTGCCATCAGTGAGTCCCAACGGGGAGGCGAGCATCAGCCCCAGCATTTT CAISESQRGGEHQPQHF
TRBD1 . TRBJ1-4 TRBV30 TGTGCCTGGAGACTCCAGGACAGGGAGAAACTGTTTTTT CAWRLQDREKLFF
TRBD1 . TRBJ1-5 TRBV19 TGTGCCAGTACCAAGGGACAGCAAAGCAATCAGCCCCAGCATTTT CASTKGQQSNQPQHF
. . TRBJ2-7 TRBV5-6 TGTGCCAGCAGCTCCCATACCGGCGAGCAGTACTTC CASSSHTGEQYF
. . TRBJ2-1 TRBV11-2 TGTGCCAGCAGCTTAGTCAGACTCGAGCAGTTCTTC CASSLVRLEQFF
TRBD1 few TRBJ2-7 TRBV5-1 TGCGCCAGCAGCTTCCGGGACAGGGGACACGAGCAGTACTTC CASSFRDRGHEQYF